This TCR beta chain was recovered during a study of blood T cell repertoires in COVID-19. At the level of the study: The study drew acute and convalescent COVID-19 samples from the United States, Italy and Spain. The cDNA or gDNA used as material had been derived from T cells, B-cell-depleted T cells, or PBMCs.

Assay used: immunoSEQ multiplex PCR; TCRdb lists only in-frame clones, some missing. The sample carries approximately 90,000 clones, over 60% recorded once. The germline CDR1 and CDR2 sequences are SGDLS and YYNGEE. V was trimmed by 1 base and J by 0 bases, leaving 12 bases between them. The CDR3 contains 16 residues. The sequenced material came from peripheral blood. The receptor comes from a human donor in a cohort sampled during active COVID-19. The chain employs TRBV9 and TRBJ2-3; D is perhaps TRBD1 (5 bases). The CDR3 loop reads CASSVLGRISTDTQYF. Here the CDR3 DNA reads TGTGCCAGCAGCGTACTGGGGCGGATAAGCACAGATACGCAGTATTTT.